The present entry profiles one TCR beta chain with its context. Without a recorded count, this clonotype is taken to be medium-sized (0.01 to 0.1%) from its frequency. There is no known antigen for this receptor. Taken from the germline V gene (reference sequence), the CDR1 and CDR2 loops are LNHNV and YYDKDF. From cysteine to phenylalanine, the CDR3 is 13 amino acids long. This entry has no DNA. This sample is part of a study of T cells in severe cutaneous drug reactions (dated by TCRdb to the late 2010s). General notes on the study: Patients were recruited between about 2011 and 2019 from Taiwan, Thailand and a European registry network. Only patients with a probable or definite SJS/TEN or DRESS diagnosis by RegiSCAR criteria were enrolled. Assignment of the culprit drug relied on both the Naranjo algorithm and the ALDEN drug causality algorithm. Biological samples, such as blister fluids/cells and PBMC, were collected from patients during the acute or recovery stage. Bulk TCR sequencing was combined with single-cell sequencing, quantitative PCR validation, functional assays and transgenic mouse experiments. Libraries were prepared using iRepertoire multiplex PCR, and a comparison was cited by the authors in which similar capture of abundant clonotypes was shown across iRepertoire and 5' RACE methods with or without UMI. Overall study results and their limits: According to the authors, further study is still needed to determine whether the public TCR generalizes to SJS/TEN caused by other drugs. A public TCRbeta CDR3, present at a mean of around 15% in all seven CBZ-SJS/TEN blister samples, was undetectable or scarce in PBMC from tolerant controls and healthy donors. TRBV12-4 usage was strongly increased in CBZ-SJS/TEN patients, averaging roughly 33% in blister cells and about 4.9% in PBMC.

The donors whose samples were sequenced had carbamazepine-induced Stevens-Johnson syndrome or toxic epidermal necrolysis (CBZ-SJS/TEN). To search for drug-specific clonotypes, the T cell receptor repertoires of patients with drug-induced severe cutaneous adverse reactions were profiled by next-generation sequencing. The RNA was isolated from either blister cells of skin lesions or peripheral blood mononuclear cells. For both bulk and single-cell sequencing, libraries were prepared with the iRepertoire multiplex PCR system using TCR subtype-specific primers. Multiplex PCR with primers targeting V, D and J gene regions was used to generate bulk TCR beta libraries. Each sample contributed roughly 95-500 ng of RNA as input for preparing the bulk TCR library. Bulk TCR beta amplicons were sequenced on an Illumina MiSeq. Processing in the source paper ran as follows. Sample misassignments and low-quality sequencing reads were removed through quality control steps. The CDR3 was defined as the amino acids lying between the Y[YFLI]C motif of the V gene and the [FW]GXGT motif of the J segment. The IMGT database served as the reference for assigning TRBV and TRBJ genes and CDR3 clonotypes. TRBV expression in each sample was normalized to the mean expression of the same gene in PBMC from some 44 healthy donors. Following reprocessing of the reads by TCRdb, the data hold one row per CDR3 protein sequence and no DNA is available. The V and J calls, along with clone size, are taken from TCRdb and not from the paper's own processing. The sample table on file contains about 2,700 distinct CDR3 sequences. The ten largest clones add up to less than 65% of the sample.

The source material was cells from a skin blister. The cell subset or site label for this specimen denotes: unsorted cells from skin lesion blisters. The sequence joins TRBV15 to TRBJ2-5. This clonotype originated in a human donor with toxic epidermal necrolysis, a severe cutaneous drug reaction. CDR3 reads: CATSRVLAETQYF.